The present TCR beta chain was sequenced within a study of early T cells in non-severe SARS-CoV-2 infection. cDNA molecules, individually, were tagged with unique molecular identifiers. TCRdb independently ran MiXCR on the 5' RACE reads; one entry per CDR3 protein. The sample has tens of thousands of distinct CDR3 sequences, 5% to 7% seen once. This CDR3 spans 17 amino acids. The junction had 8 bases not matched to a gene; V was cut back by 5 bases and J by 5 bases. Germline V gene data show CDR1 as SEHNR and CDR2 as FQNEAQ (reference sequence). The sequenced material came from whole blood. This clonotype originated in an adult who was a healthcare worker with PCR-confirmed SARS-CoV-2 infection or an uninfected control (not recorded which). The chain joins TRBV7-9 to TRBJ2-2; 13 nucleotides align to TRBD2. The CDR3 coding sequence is TGTGCCAGCAGCCGACGCGCGGGACTAGCGGGGACCGGGGAGCTGTTTTTT. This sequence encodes CASSRRAGLAGTGELFF. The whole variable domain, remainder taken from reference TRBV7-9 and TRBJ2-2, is DTGVSQNPRHKITKRGQNVTFRCDPISEHNRLYWYRQTLGQGPEFLTYFQNEAQLEKSRLLSDRFSAERPKGSFSTLEIQRTEQGDSAMYLCASSRRAGLAGTGELFFGEGSRLTVL.